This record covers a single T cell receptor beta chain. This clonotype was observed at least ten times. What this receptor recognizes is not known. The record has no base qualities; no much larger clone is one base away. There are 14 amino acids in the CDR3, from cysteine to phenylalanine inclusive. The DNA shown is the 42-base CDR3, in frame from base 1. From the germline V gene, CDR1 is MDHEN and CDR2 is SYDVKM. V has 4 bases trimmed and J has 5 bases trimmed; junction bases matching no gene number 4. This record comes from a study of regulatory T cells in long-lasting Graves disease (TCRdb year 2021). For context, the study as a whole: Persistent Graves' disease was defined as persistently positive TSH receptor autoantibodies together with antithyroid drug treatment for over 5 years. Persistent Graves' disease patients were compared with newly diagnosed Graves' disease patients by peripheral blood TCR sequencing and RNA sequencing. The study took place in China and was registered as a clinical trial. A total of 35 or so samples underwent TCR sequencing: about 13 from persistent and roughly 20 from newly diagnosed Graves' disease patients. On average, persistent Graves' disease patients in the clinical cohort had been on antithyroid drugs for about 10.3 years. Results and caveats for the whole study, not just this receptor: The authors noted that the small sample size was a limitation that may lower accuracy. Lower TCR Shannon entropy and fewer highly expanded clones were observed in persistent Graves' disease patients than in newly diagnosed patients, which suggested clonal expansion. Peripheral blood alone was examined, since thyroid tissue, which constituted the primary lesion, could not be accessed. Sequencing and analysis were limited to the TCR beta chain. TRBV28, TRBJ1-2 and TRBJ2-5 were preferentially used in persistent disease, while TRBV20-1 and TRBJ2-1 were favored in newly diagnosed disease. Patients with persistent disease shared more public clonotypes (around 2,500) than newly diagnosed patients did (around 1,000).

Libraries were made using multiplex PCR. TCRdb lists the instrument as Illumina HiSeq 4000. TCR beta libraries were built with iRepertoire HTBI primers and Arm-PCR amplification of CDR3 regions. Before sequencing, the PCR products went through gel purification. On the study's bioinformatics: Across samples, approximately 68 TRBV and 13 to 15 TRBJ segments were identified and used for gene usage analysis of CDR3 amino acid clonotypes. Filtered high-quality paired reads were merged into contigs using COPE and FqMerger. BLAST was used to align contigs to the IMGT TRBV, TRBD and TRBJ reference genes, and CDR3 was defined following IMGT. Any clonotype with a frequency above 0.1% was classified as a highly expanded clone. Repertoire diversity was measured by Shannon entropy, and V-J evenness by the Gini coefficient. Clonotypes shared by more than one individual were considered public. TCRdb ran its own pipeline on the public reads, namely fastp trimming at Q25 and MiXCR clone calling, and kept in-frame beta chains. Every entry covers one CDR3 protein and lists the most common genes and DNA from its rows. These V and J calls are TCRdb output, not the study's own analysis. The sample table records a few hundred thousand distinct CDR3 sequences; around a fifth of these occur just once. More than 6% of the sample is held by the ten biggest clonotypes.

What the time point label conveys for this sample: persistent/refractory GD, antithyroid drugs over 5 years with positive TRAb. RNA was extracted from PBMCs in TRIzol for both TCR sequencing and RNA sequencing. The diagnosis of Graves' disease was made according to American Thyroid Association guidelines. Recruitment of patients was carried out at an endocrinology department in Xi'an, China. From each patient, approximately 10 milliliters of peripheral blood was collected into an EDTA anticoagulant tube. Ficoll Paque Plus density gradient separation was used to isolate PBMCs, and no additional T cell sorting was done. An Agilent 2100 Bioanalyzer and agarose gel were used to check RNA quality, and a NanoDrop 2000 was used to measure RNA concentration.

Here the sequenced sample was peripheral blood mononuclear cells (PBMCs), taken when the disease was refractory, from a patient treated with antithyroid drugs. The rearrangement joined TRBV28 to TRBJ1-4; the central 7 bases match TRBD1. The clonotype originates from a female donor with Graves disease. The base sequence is TGTGCCAGCAGTTCCGGGACAGAGAATGAAAAACTGTTTTTT. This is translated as CASSSGTENEKLFF.